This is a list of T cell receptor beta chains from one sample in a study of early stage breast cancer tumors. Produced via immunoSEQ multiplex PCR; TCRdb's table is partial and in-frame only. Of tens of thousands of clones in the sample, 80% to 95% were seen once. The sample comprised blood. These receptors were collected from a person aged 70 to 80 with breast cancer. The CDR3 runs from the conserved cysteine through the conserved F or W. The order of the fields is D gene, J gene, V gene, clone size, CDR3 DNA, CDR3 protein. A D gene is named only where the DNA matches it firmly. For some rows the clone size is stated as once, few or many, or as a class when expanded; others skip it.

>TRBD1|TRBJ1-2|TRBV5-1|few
TGCGCCAGCAGCTTGGAGGGACAGGGGGCAATCTATGGCTACACCTTC
CASSLEGQGAIYGYTF
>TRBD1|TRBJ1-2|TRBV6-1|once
TGTGCCAGCAGGCCCGGGACAGGGGCCGGTGGCTACACCTTC
CASRPGTGAGGYTF
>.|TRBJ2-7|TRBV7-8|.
TGTGCCAGCAGCTTAGGTCGGGAGTTTTCCTACGAGCAGTACTTC
CASSLGREFSYEQYF
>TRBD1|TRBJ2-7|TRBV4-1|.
TGCGCCAGCAGCCAAGATAGCAACAGGGGATACGAGCAGTACTTC
CASSQDSNRGYEQYF
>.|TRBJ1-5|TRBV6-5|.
TGTGCCAGCGGGTTCGGGAGTCAGCCCCAGCATTTT
CASGFGSQPQHF
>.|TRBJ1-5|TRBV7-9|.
TGTGCCAGCAGCTTGGGGACAACGAGCAATCAGCCCCAGCATTTT
CASSLGTTSNQPQHF
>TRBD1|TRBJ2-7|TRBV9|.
TGTGCCAGCAGCTCCGACAGGGACGAGCAGTACTTC
CASSSDRDEQYF
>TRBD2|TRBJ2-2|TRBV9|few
TGTGCCAGCAGCGCCCTGGGACTAGCGGGAGCGAGAAACACCGGGGAGCTGTTTTTT
CASSALGLAGARNTGELFF
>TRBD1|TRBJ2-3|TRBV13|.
TGTGCCAGCAGCTTATGGCCAGGGGACAGGGGGACAGATACGCAGTATTTT
CASSLWPGDRGTDTQYF
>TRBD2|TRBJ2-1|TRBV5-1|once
TGCGCCAGCAGCTTTAGCGGGGGGGGCCACAATGAGCAGTTCTTC
CASSFSGGGHNEQFF
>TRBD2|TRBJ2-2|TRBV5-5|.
TGTGCCAGCAGCGGGCCTAGCGGGAGGGCACCCGGGGAGCTGTTTTTT
CASSGPSGRAPGELFF
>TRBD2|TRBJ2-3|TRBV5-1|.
TGCGCCAGCAGTACTAGCGGGGGGGATGGAGATACGCAGTATTTT
CASSTSGGDGDTQYF
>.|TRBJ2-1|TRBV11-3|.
TGTGCCAGCAGTGATCGGTTATCCTACAATGAGCAGTTCTTC
CASSDRLSYNEQFF
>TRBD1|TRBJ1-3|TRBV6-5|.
TGTGCCAGCAGTTACTCCCAGGGGGCTGGCGGAAACACCATATATTTT
CASSYSQGAGGNTIYF
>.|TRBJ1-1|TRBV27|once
TGTGCCAGCAGTTTGTCCAGGGGGAACACTGAAGCTTTCTTT
CASSLSRGNTEAFF
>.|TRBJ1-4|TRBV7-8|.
TGTGCCAGCAGCTTTACAGGGAGTGAAAAACTGTTTTTT
CASSFTGSEKLFF
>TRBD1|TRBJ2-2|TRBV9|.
TGTGCCAGCAGCCCCTGGACAGGGCAGACCGGGGAGCTGTTTTTT
CASSPWTGQTGELFF
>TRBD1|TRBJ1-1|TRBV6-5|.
TGTGCCAGCAGTTACGGGACAGGGTTGAACACTGAAGCTTTCTTT
CASSYGTGLNTEAFF
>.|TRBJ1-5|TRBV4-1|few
TGCGCCAGCAGCCAAGGGGCCAGGAATAGCAATCAGCCCCAGCATTTT
CASSQGARNSNQPQHF
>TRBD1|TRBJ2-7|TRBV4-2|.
TGTGCCAGCAGCCAGGGGGGACAGGGACTCTACGAGCAGTACTTC
CASSQGGQGLYEQYF
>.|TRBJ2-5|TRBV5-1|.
TGCGCCAGCAGCTTGCTGCGGGCCGTCGGGGAGACCCAGTACTTC
CASSLLRAVGETQYF
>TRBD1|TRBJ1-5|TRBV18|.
TGTGCCAGCTCACCACCGGACAGGGCCAATCAGCCCCAGCATTTT
CASSPPDRANQPQHF
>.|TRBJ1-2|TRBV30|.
TGTGCCTGGAGGGCAGGGCACAACTATGGCTACACCTTC
CAWRAGHNYGYTF
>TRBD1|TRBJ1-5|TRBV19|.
TGTGCCAGTAGCACTGGGACAGCCCCGGAGTTTCCCCAGCATTTT
CASSTGTAPEFPQHF
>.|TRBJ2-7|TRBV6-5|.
TGTGCCAGCAGTTACTCGTTCCGGGGGTACGAGCAGTACTTC
CASSYSFRGYEQYF
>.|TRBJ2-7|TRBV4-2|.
TGTGCCAGCAGCCAAATCCAGGGGTCCTACGAGCAGTACTTC
CASSQIQGSYEQYF
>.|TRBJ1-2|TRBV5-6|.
TGTGCCAGCAGCTTGCTACGGGGAGCTAACTATGGCTACACCTTC
CASSLLRGANYGYTF
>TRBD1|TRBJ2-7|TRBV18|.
TGTGCCAGCTCGCCTGACAGGGAGAAAGAGCAGTACTTC
CASSPDREKEQYF
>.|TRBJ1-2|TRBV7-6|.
TGTGCCAGCAGCTTATTAGCAGGGGTGGGCTATGGCTACACCTTC
CASSLLAGVGYGYTF
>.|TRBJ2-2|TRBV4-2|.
TGTGCCAGCGCCGCGGGCGGGGTGAGGCACGGGGAGCTGTTTTTT
CASAAGGVRHGELFF
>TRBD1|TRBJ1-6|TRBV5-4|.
TGTGCCAGCAGCTTAGAGCGGACAGGAGCTAATAATTCACCCCTCCACTTT
CASSLERTGANNSPLHF
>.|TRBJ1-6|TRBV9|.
TGTGCCAGCAGCGTATCTGGGCGGGGGGCAGATTCACCCCTCCACTTT
CASSVSGRGADSPLHF
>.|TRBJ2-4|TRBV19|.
TGTGCCAGTAATCCGGGGAATTTAGCCAAAAACATTCAGTACTTC
CASNPGNLAKNIQYF
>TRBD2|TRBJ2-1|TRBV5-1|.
TGCGCCAGCAGCATAGGAAGCGGGATTCACTACAATGAGCAGTTCTTC
CASSIGSGIHYNEQFF
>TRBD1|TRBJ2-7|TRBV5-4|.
TGTGCCGCCGGAGCCGGGACAGGGCTATACGAGCAGTACTTC
CAAGAGTGLYEQYF
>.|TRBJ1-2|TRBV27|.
TGTGCCAGCAGTTTATCGGGCATAGGCTACACCTTC
CASSLSGIGYTF
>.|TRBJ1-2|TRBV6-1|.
TGTGCCAGCAGTGGGCGGAACGCTAACTATGGCTACACCTTC
CASSGRNANYGYTF
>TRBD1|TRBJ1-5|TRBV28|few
TGTGCCAGCAGGACCGGGACAGCAAGTCAGCCCCAGCATTTT
CASRTGTASQPQHF
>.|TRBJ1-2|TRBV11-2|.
TGTGCCAGCAGCTTAGACAGGAACTATGGCTACACCTTC
CASSLDRNYGYTF
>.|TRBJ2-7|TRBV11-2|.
TGTGCCAGCAGCTCCCGGACAGCCTCTCGCTCCTACGAGCAGTACTTC
CASSSRTASRSYEQYF
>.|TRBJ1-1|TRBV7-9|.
TGTGCCAGCTCCCCACTTGGGGGAGGGGGCACTGAAGCTTTCTTT
CASSPLGGGGTEAFF
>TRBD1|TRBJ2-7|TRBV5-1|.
TGCGCCAGCAGCGCAACCGGGACAGCCTACGAGCAGTACTTC
CASSATGTAYEQYF
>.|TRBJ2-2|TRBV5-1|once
TGCGCCAGCAGCGTCGGGACTCCGAACACCGGGGAGCTGTTTTTT
CASSVGTPNTGELFF
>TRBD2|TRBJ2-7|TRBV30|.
TGTGCCTGGTCGCTGCGGGGGTACGAGCAGTACTTC
CAWSLRGYEQYF
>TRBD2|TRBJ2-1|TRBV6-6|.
TGTGCCGCGGCGGGGAGCGGGAGGGCCTATGAGCAGTTCTTC
CAAAGSGRAYEQFF
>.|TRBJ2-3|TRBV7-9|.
TGTGCCAGCAGCTCCCTAGGGGGACCCACAGATACGCAGTATTTT
CASSSLGGPTDTQYF
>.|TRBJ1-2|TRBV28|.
TGTGCCAGCAGTTTGCTGACAGGTCCTCTCTATGGCTACACCTTC
CASSLLTGPLYGYTF
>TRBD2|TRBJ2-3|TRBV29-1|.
TGCAGCCTTACCCTAGGCCAGCGGGGAGGAGATACGCAGTATTTT
CSLTLGQRGGDTQYF
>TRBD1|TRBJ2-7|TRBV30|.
TGTGCCTGGAGTGTCAGGACAGGGATGTTCTACGAGCAGTACTTC
CAWSVRTGMFYEQYF
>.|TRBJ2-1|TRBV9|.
TGTGCCAGCAGCGCTAGCAATGAGCAGTTCTTC
CASSASNEQFF
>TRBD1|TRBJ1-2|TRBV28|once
TGTGCCAGCAGCCGACAGGGGGCGCCGAGGTATGGCTACACCTTC
CASSRQGAPRYGYTF
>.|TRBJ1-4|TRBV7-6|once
TGTGCCAGCAGCCCCTCGCAGTCCCAAGTTGAAAAACTGTTTTTT
CASSPSQSQVEKLFF
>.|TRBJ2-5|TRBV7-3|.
TGTGCCAGCAGCTTAAGGTCGTTCGGAGAGACCCAGTACTTC
CASSLRSFGETQYF
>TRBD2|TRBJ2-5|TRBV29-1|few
TGCAGCGTTGATTTAGCGGGAGAAGAGACCCAGTACTTC
CSVDLAGEETQYF
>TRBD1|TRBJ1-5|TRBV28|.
TGTGCCAGCACCAAACCGGACAGGAGCAATCAGCCCCAGCATTTT
CASTKPDRSNQPQHF